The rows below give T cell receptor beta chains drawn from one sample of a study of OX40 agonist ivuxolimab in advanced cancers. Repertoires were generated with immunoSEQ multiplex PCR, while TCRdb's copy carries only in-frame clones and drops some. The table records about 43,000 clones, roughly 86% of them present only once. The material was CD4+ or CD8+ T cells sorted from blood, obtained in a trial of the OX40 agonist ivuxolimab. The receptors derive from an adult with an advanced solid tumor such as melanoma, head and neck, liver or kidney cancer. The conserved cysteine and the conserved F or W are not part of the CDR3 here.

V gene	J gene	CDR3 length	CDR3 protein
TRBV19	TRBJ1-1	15	ASSIFGTGGARTEAF
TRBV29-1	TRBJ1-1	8	SVRRTEAF
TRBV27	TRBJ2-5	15	ASSSNELRGGGETQY
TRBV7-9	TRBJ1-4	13	ASSLPDAANEKLF
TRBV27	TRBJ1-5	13	ASSQGIMGNQPQH
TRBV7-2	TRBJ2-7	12	ASSLGGTPQEQY
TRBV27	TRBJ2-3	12	ASSYQRFTDTQY
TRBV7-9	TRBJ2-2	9	ASSFFGELF
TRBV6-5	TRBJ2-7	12	ASSYSGNSHEQY
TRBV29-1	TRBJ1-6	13	SAEDRSSGIKNEV
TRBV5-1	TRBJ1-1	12	ASSTSGELTEAF
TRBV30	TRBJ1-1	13	AWGGRGERAVEAF
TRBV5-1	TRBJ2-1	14	ASRPRTVGSYNEQF
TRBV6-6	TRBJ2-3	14	ASRGLAGGRTDTQY
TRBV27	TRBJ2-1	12	ASSWTSGHNEQF
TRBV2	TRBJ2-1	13	ASRVAGLSYNEQF
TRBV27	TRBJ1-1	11	ASRLTGDTEAF
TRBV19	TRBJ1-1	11	ASSISGYTEAF
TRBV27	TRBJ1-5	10	ASRKGNQPQH
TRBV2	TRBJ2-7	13	ASSEGTSGAYEQY
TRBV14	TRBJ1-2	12	ASSSQGAGYGYT
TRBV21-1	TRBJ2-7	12	ASSTRQGRYEQY
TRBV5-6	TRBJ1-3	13	ASSFRGVSGNTIY
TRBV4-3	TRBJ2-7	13	ASSHFIGSSYEQY
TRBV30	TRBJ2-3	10	AWSLGTDTQY
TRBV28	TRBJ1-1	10	ASSRGSPEAF
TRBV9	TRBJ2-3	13	ASSPEGSGTDTQY
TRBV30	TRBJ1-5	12	AWSVDGGHQPQH
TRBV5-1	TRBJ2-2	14	ASSLVAGARTGELF
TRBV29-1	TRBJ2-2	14	SAGGSTSGNTGELF
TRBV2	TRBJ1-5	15	ASSGGQEVYSNQPQH
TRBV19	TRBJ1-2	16	ASSINWPRTGQNYGYT
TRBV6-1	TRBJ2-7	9	ASSDGAEQY
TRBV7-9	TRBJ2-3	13	ASSLGTGATDTQY
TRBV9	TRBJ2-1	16	ASSGDLLGLAGVIEQF
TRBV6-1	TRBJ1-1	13	ASSSQPRQGDEAF
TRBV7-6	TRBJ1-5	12	ASSLRGLDQPQH
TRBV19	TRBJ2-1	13	ASIASRGSYNEQF
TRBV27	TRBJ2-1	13	ASSLWGVGYNEQF
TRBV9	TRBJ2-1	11	ASSQDSYNEQF
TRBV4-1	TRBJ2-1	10	ASSQDWGAWF
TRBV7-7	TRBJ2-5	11	ASSLGQAGTQY
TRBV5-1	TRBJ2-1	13	ASSPTGLSYNEQF
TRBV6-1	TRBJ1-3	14	ASSEWDTISGNTIY
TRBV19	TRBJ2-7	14	ASSFEGTGTGYEQY
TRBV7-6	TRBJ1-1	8	ASSPEKAF
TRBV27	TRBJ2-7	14	ASPFDRLAAYSEQY
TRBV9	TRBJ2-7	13	ASSPSGGISYEQY
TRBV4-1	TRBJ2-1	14	ASSHFSGGHYNEQF
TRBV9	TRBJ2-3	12	ASSVSWVLPTQY
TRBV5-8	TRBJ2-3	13	ASSLFGDGLDTQY
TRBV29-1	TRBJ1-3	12	SVEFAGAGNTIY
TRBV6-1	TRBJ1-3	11	ASCWAAGNTIY
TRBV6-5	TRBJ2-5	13	ASSPDFQVQETQY
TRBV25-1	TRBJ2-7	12	ASSPFANPYEQY